The entry that follows covers one T cell receptor beta chain sequence. Researchers ran the PCR with 60 Vbeta and 13 Jbeta primers. Method: immunoSEQ multiplex PCR; TCRdb's copy keeps in-frame clones and lacks some. The top ten hold around 1.3% of the sample, which has over 85,000 clones, about three quarters seen once. CDR1 is SGHTA, CDR2 FQGTGA, per germline. The CDR3 has 13 residues. Deletions cut 5 bases from V and 0 bases from J, with 7 bases between. The record originates from a study of cytomegalovirus exposure and HLA in healthy donors. Material: PBMCs. This rearrangement joins TRBV7-3 to TRBJ1-1; tentatively, D is TRBD1 (5 bases). The sequence was collected from a woman aged 25 to 39 in good health and CMV-seronegative. The CDR3, as DNA: TGTGCCAGCAGCCCGACAGTGAACACTGAAGCTTTCTTT. The encoded protein is CASSPTVNTEAFF.